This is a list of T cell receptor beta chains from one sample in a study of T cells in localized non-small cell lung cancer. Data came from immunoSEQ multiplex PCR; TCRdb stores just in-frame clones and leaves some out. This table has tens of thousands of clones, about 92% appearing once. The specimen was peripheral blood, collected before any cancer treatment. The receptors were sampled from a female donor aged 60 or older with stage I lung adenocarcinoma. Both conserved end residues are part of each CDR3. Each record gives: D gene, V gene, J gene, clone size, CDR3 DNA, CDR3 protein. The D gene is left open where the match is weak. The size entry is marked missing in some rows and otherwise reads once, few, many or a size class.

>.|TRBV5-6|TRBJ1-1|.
TGTGCCAGCAGCTTGGCGGGGGTCAATGAAGCTTTCTTT
CASSLAGVNEAFF
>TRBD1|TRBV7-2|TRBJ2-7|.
TGTGCCAGCAAAGGACAGGCACCCTCCTACGAGCAGTACTTC
CASKGQAPSYEQYF
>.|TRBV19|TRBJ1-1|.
TGTGCCGGTAGTGTCTCAGCGAACACTGAAGCTTTCTTT
CAGSVSANTEAFF
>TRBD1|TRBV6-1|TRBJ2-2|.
TGTGCCAGCAGTACGGGACAGGGGTCGGGCGGGGAGCTGTTTTTT
CASSTGQGSGGELFF
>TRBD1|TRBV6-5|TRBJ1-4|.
TGTGCCAGCAGTTACTCGACGGGACAGGGGAACGAAAAACTGTTTTTT
CASSYSTGQGNEKLFF
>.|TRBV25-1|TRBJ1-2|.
TGTGCCAGCAGTGCCAGGGGAGAGAATGGCTACACCTTC
CASSARGENGYTF
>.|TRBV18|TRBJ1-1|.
TGTGCCAGCTCACCCGGACAGAACATCATGAACACTGAAGCTTTCTTT
CASSPGQNIMNTEAFF
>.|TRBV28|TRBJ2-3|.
TGTGCCAGCAGACCAGGGACGAATACGCAGTATTTT
CASRPGTNTQYF
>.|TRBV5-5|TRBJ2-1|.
TGTGCCAGCAGCTTGGATCCCGTCTCCTACAATGAGCAGTTCTTC
CASSLDPVSYNEQFF
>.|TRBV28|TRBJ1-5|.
TGTGCCAGCAGTTCCGGGGGATCGACGAAGCCCCAGCATTTT
CASSSGGSTKPQHF
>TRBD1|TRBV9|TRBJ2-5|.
TGTGCCAGCAGCGTACAGGGACAGGGACAAGAGACCCAGTACTTC
CASSVQGQGQETQYF
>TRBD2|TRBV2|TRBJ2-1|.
TGTGCCACCCAGCGGGAGCGGGGTGCTCTGGATGAGCAGTTCTTC
CATQRERGALDEQFF
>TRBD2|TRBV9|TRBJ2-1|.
TGTGCCAGCAGCGTATTTCGGGGACTAGCGGGGGGAGAGCAGTTCTTC
CASSVFRGLAGGEQFF
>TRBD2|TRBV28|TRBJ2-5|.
TGTGCCAGCAGCCTTGGACTAGCGGGGGGCTGGGAAGAGACCCAGTACTTC
CASSLGLAGGWEETQYF
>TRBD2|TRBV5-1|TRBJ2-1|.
TGCGCCAGCAGACTAGCGGGGGGAAATGAGCAGTTCTTC
CASRLAGGNEQFF
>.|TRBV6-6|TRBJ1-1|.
TGTGCCAGCAGCCCCTTGGGTGTTATGAACACTGAAGCTTTCTTT
CASSPLGVMNTEAFF
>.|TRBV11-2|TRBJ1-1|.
TGTGCCAGCAGCTTAATCGGTACTGAAGCTTTCTTT
CASSLIGTEAFF
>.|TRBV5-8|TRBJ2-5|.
TGTGCCAGCAGCTTGTTCGTGGAGGAGACCCAGTACTTC
CASSLFVEETQYF
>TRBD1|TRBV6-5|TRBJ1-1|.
TGTGCCAGCAGTTACCTCGGGACAGGGTCGGACACTGAAGCTTTCTTT
CASSYLGTGSDTEAFF
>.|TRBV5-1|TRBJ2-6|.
TGCGCCAGCAAGGGTGGGGCAACAGCCCTCTCTGGGGCCAACGTCCTGACTTTC
CASKGGATALSGANVLTF
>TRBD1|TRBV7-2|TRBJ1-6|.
TGTGCCAGCAGTCTTGACAGGGACTCCTATAATTCACCCCTCCACTTT
CASSLDRDSYNSPLHF
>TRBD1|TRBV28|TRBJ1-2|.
TGTGCCAGCATTAAGCCGGGACAGGGAGATGGCTACACCTTC
CASIKPGQGDGYTF
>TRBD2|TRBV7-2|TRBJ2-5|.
TGTGCCAGCAGCCCCGGACTAGAGCAAGAGACCCAGTACTTC
CASSPGLEQETQYF
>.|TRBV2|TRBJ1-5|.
TGTGCCAGCAGTGAACCCACGGACCGATACAATCAGCCCCAGCATTTT
CASSEPTDRYNQPQHF
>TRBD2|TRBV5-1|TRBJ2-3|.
TGCGCCAGCAGCTTAAGCGGGGGGGCGTCAGATACGCAGTATTTT
CASSLSGGASDTQYF
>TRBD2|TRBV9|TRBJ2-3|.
TGTGCCAGCAGCGTACTAGCGGGCCATTCAACAGATACGCAGTATTTT
CASSVLAGHSTDTQYF
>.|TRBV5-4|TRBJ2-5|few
TGTGCCAGCAGCTTGACCGGGGTGGGGACCCAGTACTTC
CASSLTGVGTQYF
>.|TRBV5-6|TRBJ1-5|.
TGTGCCAGCAGCTCAAGTGGGACTCAGCCCCAGCATTTT
CASSSSGTQPQHF
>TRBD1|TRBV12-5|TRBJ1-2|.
TGTGCTAGTGGTTTGTCCTCCGGGACAGGGACCTATGGCTACACCTTC
CASGLSSGTGTYGYTF